The 16 T cell receptor beta chains below all came from one sample that was sequenced in a study of T cell repertoires in cytomegalovirus infection. Each CDR3 protein gets one entry after TCRdb re-called the reads with MiXCR. Of 700,000 to 900,000 distinct CDR3 sequences listed, 25% to 35% are singletons. These receptors lack a known antigen. The starting material was cultured CD8+ T cells from PBMCs, obtained from culture after CMV antigen stimulation. These receptor sequences come from a human donor in good health (CMV status not recorded). Some clones in this sample may be carry-over from other donors' samples.

This clonotype was found many times. The chain carries TRBV27 and TRBJ2-6; D is unresolved. This CDR3 spans 14 amino acids. V lost 1 base to trimming and J lost 12 bases, with 13 bases between them. Germline V CDR1 and CDR2: MNHEY, SMNVEV (reference sequence). CDR3 region: CASSLLGFLLVLTF. CDR3 nucleotide sequence: TGTGCCAGCAGTTTATTGGGGTTCCTCCTCGTCCTGACTTTC.

The CDR3 loop reads CASSYLPLMDRGHYGYTF. The DNA of the CDR3 is TGTGCCAGCAGTTACTTACCCCTTATGGACAGGGGGCACTATGGCTACACCTTC. The chain is built from TRBV6-6 and TRBJ1-2; 11 bases are a match to TRBD1. From germline, CDR1 is MNHNY and CDR2 SVGAGI (reference sequence). The CDR3 has 18 amino acids. The junction had 10 bases not matched to a gene; V was cut back by 1 base and J by 3 bases.

This chain connects TRBV27 to TRBJ2-1; 13 bases line up with TRBD2. Losses at the gene ends were 2 bases for V and 0 bases for J; bases not matched to a gene: 7. This CDR3 has 19 amino acids. The germline V gene has CDR1 MNHEY and CDR2 SMNVEV (reference sequence). CDR3 amino acids: CASSLDGLAGVSSYNEQFF. The DNA of the CDR3 is TGTGCCAGCAGTTTAGATGGACTAGCGGGGGTGAGCTCCTACAATGAGCAGTTCTTC.

In this sample, this clonotype turned up a few times. This chain connects TRBV7-9 to TRBJ2-7; D assignment may be TRBD1 or TRBD2 (5 bases each). Germline assignment: CDR1 SEHNR and CDR2 FQNEAQ (reference sequence). The CDR3 totals 15 residues. The V end lost 5 bases, the J end lost 3 bases, and 17 bases lay between the germline ends. CDR3 coding DNA: TGTGCCAGCAGCGGCCCCGGGACGGAAAACTACGAGCAGTACTTC. This translates into CASSGPGTENYEQYF.

This clonotype was seen ten or more times. CDR3 residues: CASTLTRGNTEAFF. DNA for the CDR3: TGTGCCAGCACCTTGACTCGCGGGAACACTGAAGCTTTCTTT. The rearrangement uses TRBV12-3 or TRBV12-4 and TRBJ1-1; D is unresolved. The V end was cut by 7 bases, the J end by 1 base, with 13 bases between. The CDR3 contains 14 residues.

The chain recombines TRBV12-3 or TRBV12-4 with TRBJ1-1, with a weak D call TRBD1 (5 bases). Trimming took off 6 bases at V and 7 bases at J, with 15 bases between the two ends. The CDR3 is made up of 13 amino acids. CDR3 sequence (DNA): TGTGCCAGCAGGTATGGACGGGGGGTTGAAGCTTTCTTT. This codes for CASRYGRGVEAFF.

This clonotype was detected only a few times. The genes are TRBV5-5 and TRBJ2-2; no clear D. Germline values: CDR1 SGHKS, CDR2 YYEKEE (reference sequence). Trimming shortened V by 4 bases and J by 0 bases, and 13 bases separated the two germline ends. The CDR3 runs to 16 residues. CDR3 loop: CASSPPGQTNTGELFF. CDR3 in DNA: TGTGCCAGCAGCCCCCCTGGGCAGACGAACACCGGGGAGCTGTTTTTT.

This clonotype was found a few times. This chain links TRBV7-9 with TRBJ2-6, with D possibly being TRBD2 (6 bases). The CDR3 runs 17 residues. Germline lookup yields CDR1 SEHNR and CDR2 FQNEAQ (reference sequence). V gave up 5 bases and J gave up 0 bases, with 14 bases separating them. The CDR3 DNA reads TGTGCCAGCAGCGCCCCCGGGGGAAGCTCTGGGGCCAACGTCCTGACTTTC. Its protein product is CASSAPGGSSGANVLTF.

This clonotype was counted between two and nine times. The chain joins TRBV5-1 to TRBJ2-3; unclear D gene. Trimming took 3 bases from V and 6 from J, leaving 8 bases between them. Per germline, CDR1 SGHRS and CDR2 YFSETQ. This CDR3 has 12 residues. The CDR3 nucleotides are TGCGCCAGCAGCTCGCAGCAGGATACGCAGTATTTT. This translates into CASSSQQDTQYF.

V is TRBV3-1 and J is TRBJ2-7; tentative D call: TRBD1 (6 bases). The CDR3 is made up of 13 amino acids. V was shortened by 8 bases and J by 3 bases, with 14 bases between the two germline ends. Germline values: CDR1 LGHDT, CDR2 YNNKEL (reference sequence). CDR3 nucleotides: TGTGCCAGCCCGAGACAGGTCTTCTACGAGCAGTACGTC. It yields the protein CASPRQVFYEQYV.

The rearrangement links TRBV27 to TRBJ1-1; D is undetermined. The CDR3 covers 16 residues. Trimming cost V 5 bases and J 4 bases, with 20 bases left between them. Germline values: CDR1 MNHEY, CDR2 SMNVEV (reference sequence). The CDR3, as DNA: TGTGCCAGCAGTCCCCACCTAACCGCAAACCCCACTGAAGCTTTCTTT. Translation gives CASSPHLTANPTEAFF.

The chain links TRBV4-1 to TRBJ2-2; the D is unclear. The germline V and J ends were trimmed by 3 bases and 9 bases, with 5 bases remaining between them. This CDR3 spans 11 amino acids. Looked up from germline, CDR1 is MGHRA and CDR2 is YSYEKL. Here the CDR3 DNA reads TGCGCCAGCAGCCAGGCCCGGGAGCTGTTTTTT. Its protein product is CASSQARELFF.

This clonotype was picked up a small number of times. The V gene is TRBV6-2 or TRBV6-3, the J gene TRBJ2-4; tentative D call: TRBD1 (5 bases). V shed 4 bases and J shed 0 bases, with 13 bases lying between them. Germline CDR1 is MNHEY and CDR2 is SVGEGT. There are 16 residues in the CDR3. Here the CDR3 DNA reads TGTGCCAGCAGTTCCCGACAGAATCTAGCCAAAAACATTCAGTACTTC. Amino acids: CASSSRQNLAKNIQYF.

V gene TRBV2 combines with J gene TRBJ1-5; tentative D call: TRBD1 (6 bases). CDR1 is SNHLY, CDR2 FYNNEI, per germline. V gave up 1 base and J gave up 9 bases, with 16 bases separating them. The CDR3 spans 15 residues. The CDR3 loop reads CASSEVSEGGPPQHF. For the CDR3, the DNA is TGTGCCAGCAGTGAAGTATCGGAGGGGGGCCCGCCCCAGCATTTT. The full variable domain, its missing parts supplied by reference TRBV2 and TRBJ1-5, is EPEVTQTPSHQVTQMGQEVILRCVPISNHLYFYWYRQILGQKVEFLVSFYNNEISEKSEIFDDQFSVERPDGSNFTLKIRSTKLEDSAMYFCASSEVSEGGPPQHFGDGTRLSIL.

The table lists this clonotype with many counts. This chain uses TRBV7-6 with TRBJ1-1; D perhaps matches TRBD1 (5 bases). V gave up 1 base and J gave up 3 bases, with 12 bases separating them. This CDR3 is 15 amino acids long. The germline V gene encodes CDR1 SGHVS and CDR2 FNYEAQ. The DNA of the CDR3 is TGTGCCAGCAGCTTAGACGGGGGATTTTACACTGAAGCTTTCTTT. Its translation: CASSLDGGFYTEAFF.

The chain links TRBV6-1 to TRBJ2-1, with D perhaps matching TRBD1 (5 bases). V gave up 6 bases and J gave up 0 bases, with 9 bases separating them. This CDR3 spans 14 amino acids. Germline CDR1 is MNHNS and CDR2 is SASEGT. In DNA, the CDR3 is TGTGCCAGCAGGAGACAGACCTCCTACAATGAGCAGTTCTTC. It is translated as CASRRQTSYNEQFF.